The rows below give T cell receptor beta chains drawn from one sample of a study of blood T cell repertoires in COVID-19. Profiling relied on immunoSEQ multiplex PCR, and the TCRdb table lists in-frame clones only, not all of them. Here the sample spans approximately 210,000 clones, 88% being singletons. The sample comprised peripheral blood. These receptors all come from a man aged 65 to 85 with acute or convalescent COVID-19. Each CDR3 is given with its conserved first and last residue. D genes are given only for firm matches. Size values are once, few and many counts, or a class for expanded clones, and some rows have none.

size	V	D	J	CDR3	DNA
NA	TRBV6-5	TRBD1	TRBJ1-5	CASSRQGDNNQPQHF	TGTGCCAGCAGCAGACAGGGGGATAACAATCAGCCCCAGCATTTT
NA	TRBV21-1	NA	TRBJ1-1	CASSKEAHPNTEAFF	TGTGCCAGCAGCAAGGAGGCCCATCCTAACACTGAAGCTTTCTTT
NA	TRBV5-4	NA	TRBJ1-1	CASSLDGTEAFF	TGTGCCAGCAGCTTGGACGGCACTGAAGCTTTCTTT
NA	TRBV5-1	NA	TRBJ2-3	CASRAQDTIRDTQYF	TGCGCCAGCAGGGCGCAGGACACCATCAGGGATACGCAGTATTTT
NA	TRBV29-1	NA	TRBJ1-2	CSVAPRLYSNYGYTF	TGCAGCGTTGCCCCCAGGCTATATTCTAACTATGGCTACACCTTC
NA	TRBV9	TRBD1	TRBJ1-3	CASSPHPRRTGGQGNTIYF	TGTGCCAGCAGCCCCCACCCCCGAAGGACAGGCGGCCAAGGAAACACCATATATTTT
NA	TRBV9	TRBD1	TRBJ2-7	CASSVGTGFMYEQYF	TGTGCCAGCAGCGTCGGGACAGGGTTCATGTACGAGCAGTACTTC
once	TRBV3-1/TRBV3-2	NA	TRBJ1-1	CASSQADRNTEAFF	TGTGCCAGCAGCCAAGCGGACAGGAACACTGAAGCTTTCTTT
NA	TRBV11-2	TRBD2	TRBJ2-5	CASSRLAGGETQYF	TGTGCCAGCAGCCGACTAGCGGGAGGGGAGACCCAGTACTTC
NA	TRBV5-5	NA	TRBJ2-6	CASSPTIGQYGGANVLTF	TGTGCCAGCAGCCCAACTATCGGACAGTACGGAGGGGCCAACGTCCTGACTTTC
NA	TRBV7-2	NA	TRBJ2-1	CASSLGYYNEQFF	TGTGCCAGCAGCTTAGGCTACTACAATGAGCAGTTCTTC
NA	TRBV10-3	TRBD1	TRBJ2-3	CAISESLGTGRTDTQYF	TGTGCCATCAGTGAGTCCTTAGGGACAGGCCGCACAGATACGCAGTATTTT
NA	TRBV3-1/TRBV3-2	NA	TRBJ1-1	CASSQAGQNTEAFF	TGTGCCAGCAGCCAAGCGGGACAGAACACTGAAGCTTTCTTT
NA	TRBV18	NA	TRBJ1-6	CASSLSTQTKNLHF	TGTGCCAGCTCACTTTCTACACAGACCAAAAACCTCCACTTT
NA	TRBV19	NA	TRBJ1-5	CATRERFNNQPQHF	TGTGCCACCAGGGAAAGATTTAATAATCAGCCCCAGCATTTT
NA	TRBV10-3	NA	TRBJ1-5	CAIKGGDVNQPQHF	TGTGCCATTAAAGGGGGTGACGTGAATCAGCCCCAGCATTTT
once	TRBV7-7	TRBD2	TRBJ2-2	CASSGGLAGAGELFF	TGTGCTAGCAGCGGAGGACTAGCGGGAGCCGGGGAGCTGTTTTTT
NA	TRBV3-1/TRBV3-2	NA	TRBJ2-1	CASSQTSARFHEQFF	TGTGCCAGCAGCCAGACTAGTGCCCGATTCCATGAGCAGTTCTTC
NA	TRBV2	NA	TRBJ1-4	CASSMDTQVPNEKLFF	TGTGCCAGCAGTATGGACACTCAGGTCCCTAATGAAAAACTGTTTTTT
NA	TRBV12-3/TRBV12-4	NA	TRBJ1-1	CASSLWEGTEAFF	TGTGCCAGCAGTTTGTGGGAGGGCACTGAAGCTTTCTTT
few	TRBV28	NA	TRBJ2-7	CASSSGMEYEQYF	TGTGCCAGCAGTAGCGGAATGGAGTACGAGCAGTACTTC
NA	TRBV18	NA	TRBJ2-5	CASSPAQGFVLLETQYF	TGTGCCAGCTCACCAGCACAGGGTTTTGTACTGTTAGAGACCCAGTACTTC
NA	TRBV5-6	TRBD2	TRBJ2-1	CASSGQAGVSYNEQFF	TGTGCCAGCAGCGGACAAGCGGGAGTGTCCTACAATGAGCAGTTCTTC